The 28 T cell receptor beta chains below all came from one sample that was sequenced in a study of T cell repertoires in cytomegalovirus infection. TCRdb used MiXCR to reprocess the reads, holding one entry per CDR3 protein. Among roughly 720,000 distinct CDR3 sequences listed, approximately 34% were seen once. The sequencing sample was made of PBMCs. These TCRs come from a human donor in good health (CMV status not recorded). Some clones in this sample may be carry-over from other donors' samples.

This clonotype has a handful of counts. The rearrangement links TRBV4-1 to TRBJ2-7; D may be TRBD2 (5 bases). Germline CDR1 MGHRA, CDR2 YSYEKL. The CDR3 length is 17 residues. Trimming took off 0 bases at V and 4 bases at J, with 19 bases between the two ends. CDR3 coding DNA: TGCGCCAGCAGCCAAGAACTCCTCCGGGGTGATTGGTACGAGCAGTACTTC. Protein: CASSQELLRGDWYEQYF.

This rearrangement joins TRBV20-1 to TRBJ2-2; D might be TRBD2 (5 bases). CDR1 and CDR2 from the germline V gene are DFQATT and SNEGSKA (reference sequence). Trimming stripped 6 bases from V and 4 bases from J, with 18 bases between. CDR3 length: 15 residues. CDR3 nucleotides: TGCAGTGCCCAGTCGGCGGGCCCGGGCACCGGGGAGCTGTTTTTT. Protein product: CSAQSAGPGTGELFF.

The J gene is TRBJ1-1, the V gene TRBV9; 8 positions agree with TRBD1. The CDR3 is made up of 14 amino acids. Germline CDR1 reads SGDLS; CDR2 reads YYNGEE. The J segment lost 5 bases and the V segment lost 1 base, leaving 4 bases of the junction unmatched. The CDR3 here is CASSVQGASTEAFF. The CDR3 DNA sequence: TGTGCCAGCAGCGTACAGGGGGCGTCGACTGAAGCTTTCTTT.

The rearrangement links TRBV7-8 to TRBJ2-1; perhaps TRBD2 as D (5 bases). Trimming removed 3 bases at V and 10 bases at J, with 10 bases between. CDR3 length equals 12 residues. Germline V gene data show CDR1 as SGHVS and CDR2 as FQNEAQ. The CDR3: CASSFPRGEQFF. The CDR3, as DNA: TGTGCCAGCAGCTTCCCCCGGGGAGAGCAGTTCTTC.

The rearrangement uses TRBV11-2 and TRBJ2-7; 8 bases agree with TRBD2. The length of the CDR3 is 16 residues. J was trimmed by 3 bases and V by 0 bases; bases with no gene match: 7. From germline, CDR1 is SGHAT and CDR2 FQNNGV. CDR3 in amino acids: CASSLEAGGNNYEQYF. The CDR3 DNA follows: TGTGCCAGCAGCTTAGAGGCGGGGGGCAATAACTACGAGCAGTACTTC.

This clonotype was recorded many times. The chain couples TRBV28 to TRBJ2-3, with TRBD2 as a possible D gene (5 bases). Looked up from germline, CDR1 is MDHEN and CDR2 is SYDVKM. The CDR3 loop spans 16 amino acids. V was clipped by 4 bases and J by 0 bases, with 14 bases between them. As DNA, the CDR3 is TGTGCCAGCAGTTCCGGGGTTCGGCCTAGCACAGATACGCAGTATTTT. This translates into CASSSGVRPSTDTQYF.

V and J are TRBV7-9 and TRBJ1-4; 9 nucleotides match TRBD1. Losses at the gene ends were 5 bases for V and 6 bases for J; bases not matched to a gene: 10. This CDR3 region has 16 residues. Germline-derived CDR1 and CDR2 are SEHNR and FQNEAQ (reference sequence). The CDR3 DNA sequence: TGTGCCAGCAGCCACCCGTTCGGACAGGGGCATGAAAAACTGTTTTTT. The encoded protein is CASSHPFGQGHEKLFF.

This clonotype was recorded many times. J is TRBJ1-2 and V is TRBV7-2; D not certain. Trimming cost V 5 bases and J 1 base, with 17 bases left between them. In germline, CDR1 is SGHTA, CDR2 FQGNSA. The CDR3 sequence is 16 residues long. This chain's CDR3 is CASSPAGGRRNYGYTF. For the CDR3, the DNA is TGTGCCAGCAGCCCGGCAGGCGGCCGGCGTAACTATGGCTACACCTTC. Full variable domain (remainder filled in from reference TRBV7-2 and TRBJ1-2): GAGVSQSPSNKVTEKGKDVELRCDPISGHTALYWYRQSLGQGLEFLIYFQGNSAPDKSGLPSDRFSAERTGGSVSTLTIQRTQQEDSAVYLCASSPAGGRRNYGYTFGSGTRLTVV.

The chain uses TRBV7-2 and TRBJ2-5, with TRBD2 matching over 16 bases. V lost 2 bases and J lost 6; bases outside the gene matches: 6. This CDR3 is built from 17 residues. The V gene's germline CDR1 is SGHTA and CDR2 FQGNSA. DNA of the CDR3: TGTGCCAGCAGCTTAAACGAGGGACTAGCGGGGGGGAAGACCCAGTACTTC. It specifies CASSLNEGLAGGKTQYF.

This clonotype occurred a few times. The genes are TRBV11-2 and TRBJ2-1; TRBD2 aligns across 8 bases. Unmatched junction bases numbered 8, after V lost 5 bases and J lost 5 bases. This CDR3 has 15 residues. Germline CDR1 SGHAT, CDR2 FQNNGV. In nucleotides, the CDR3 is TGTGCCAGCAGCCGTTCTCGGGGGGGAAACAATGAGCAGTTCTTC. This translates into CASSRSRGGNNEQFF.

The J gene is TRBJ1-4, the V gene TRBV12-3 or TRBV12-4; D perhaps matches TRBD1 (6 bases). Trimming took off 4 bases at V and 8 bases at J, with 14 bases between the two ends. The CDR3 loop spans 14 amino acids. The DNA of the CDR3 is TGTGCCAGCAGTTCTTGGACAGCTGAGGAAAAACTGTTTTTT. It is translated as CASSSWTAEEKLFF.

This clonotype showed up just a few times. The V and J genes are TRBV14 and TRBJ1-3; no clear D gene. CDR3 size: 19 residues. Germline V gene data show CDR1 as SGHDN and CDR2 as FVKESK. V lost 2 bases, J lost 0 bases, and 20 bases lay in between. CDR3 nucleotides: TGTGCCAGCAGCCAACACCCCAACGGCCGAGGTTACTCTGGAAACACCATATATTTT. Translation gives CASSQHPNGRGYSGNTIYF.

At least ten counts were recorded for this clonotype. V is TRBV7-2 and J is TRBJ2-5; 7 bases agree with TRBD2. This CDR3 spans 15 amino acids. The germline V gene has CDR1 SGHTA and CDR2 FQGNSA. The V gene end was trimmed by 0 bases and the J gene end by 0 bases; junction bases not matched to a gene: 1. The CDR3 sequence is CASSLAGLNQETQYF. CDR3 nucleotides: TGTGCCAGCAGCTTAGCGGGACTAAACCAAGAGACCCAGTACTTC.

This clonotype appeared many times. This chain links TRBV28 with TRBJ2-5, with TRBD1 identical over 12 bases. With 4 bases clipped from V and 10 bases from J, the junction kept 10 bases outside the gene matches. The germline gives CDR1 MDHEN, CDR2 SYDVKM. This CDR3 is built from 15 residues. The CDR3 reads CASSSSGQGAQDQYF. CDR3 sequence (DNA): TGTGCCAGCAGTTCGTCGGGACAGGGGGCCCAAGACCAGTACTTC. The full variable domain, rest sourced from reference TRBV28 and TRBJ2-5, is DVKVTQSSRYLVKRTGEKVFLECVQDMDHENMFWYRQDPGLGLRLIYFSYDVKMKEKGDIPEGYSVSREKKERFSLILESASTNQTSMYLCASSSSGQGAQDQYFGPGTRLLVL.

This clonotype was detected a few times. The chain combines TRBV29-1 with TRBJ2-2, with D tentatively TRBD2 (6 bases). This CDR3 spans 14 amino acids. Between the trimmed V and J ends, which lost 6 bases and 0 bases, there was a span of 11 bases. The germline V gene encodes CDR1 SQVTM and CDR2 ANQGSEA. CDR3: CSVRTTTNTGELFF. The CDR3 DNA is TGCAGCGTCCGGACTACCACGAACACCGGGGAGCTGTTTTTT.

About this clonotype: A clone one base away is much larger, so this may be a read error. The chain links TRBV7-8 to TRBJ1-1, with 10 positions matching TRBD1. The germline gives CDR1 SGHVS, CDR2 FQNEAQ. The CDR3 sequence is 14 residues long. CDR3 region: CVSSRTDRGVSAFF. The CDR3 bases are TGTGTCAGCAGCAGAACGGACAGGGGGGTGTCGGCTTTCTTT.

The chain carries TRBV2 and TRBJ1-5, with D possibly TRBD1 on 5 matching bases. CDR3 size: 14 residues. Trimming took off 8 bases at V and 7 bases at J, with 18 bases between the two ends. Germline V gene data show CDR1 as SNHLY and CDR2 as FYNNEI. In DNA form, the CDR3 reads TGTGCCAGCTCTCTGGGGGGGGTTCGACAGCCCCAGCATTTT. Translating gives CASSLGGVRQPQHF.

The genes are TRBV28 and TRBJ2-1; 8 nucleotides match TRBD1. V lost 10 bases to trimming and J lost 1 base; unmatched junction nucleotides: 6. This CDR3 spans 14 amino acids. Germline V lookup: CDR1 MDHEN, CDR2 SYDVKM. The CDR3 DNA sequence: TGTGCCACCTTGGGACAGGAGTCCTACAATGAGCAGTTCTTC. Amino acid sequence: CATLGQESYNEQFF.

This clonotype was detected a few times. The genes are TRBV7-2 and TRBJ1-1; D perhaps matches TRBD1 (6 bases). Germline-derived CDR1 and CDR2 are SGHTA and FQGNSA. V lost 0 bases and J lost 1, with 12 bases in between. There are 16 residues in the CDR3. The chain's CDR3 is CASSLADPGQNTEAFF. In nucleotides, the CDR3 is TGTGCCAGCAGCTTAGCAGATCCGGGACAGAACACTGAAGCTTTCTTT.

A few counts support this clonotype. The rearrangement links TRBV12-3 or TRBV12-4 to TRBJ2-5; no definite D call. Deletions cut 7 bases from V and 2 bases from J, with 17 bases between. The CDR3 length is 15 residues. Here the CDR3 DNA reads TGTGCCAGCACCCGTTGGGGTGGCGGACAAGAGACCCAGTACTTC. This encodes CASTRWGGGQETQYF.

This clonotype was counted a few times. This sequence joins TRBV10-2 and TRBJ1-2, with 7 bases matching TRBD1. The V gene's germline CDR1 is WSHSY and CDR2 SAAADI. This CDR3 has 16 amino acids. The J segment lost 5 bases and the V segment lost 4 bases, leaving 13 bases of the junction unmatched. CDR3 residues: CASSALGGGELYGYTF. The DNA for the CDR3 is TGCGCCAGCAGTGCCTTGGGAGGGGGCGAGTTATATGGCTACACCTTC.

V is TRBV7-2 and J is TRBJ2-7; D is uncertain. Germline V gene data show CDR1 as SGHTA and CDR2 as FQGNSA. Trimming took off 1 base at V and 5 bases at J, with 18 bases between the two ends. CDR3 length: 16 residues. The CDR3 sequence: CASSLEFQVLGNEQYF. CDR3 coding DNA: TGTGCCAGCAGCTTAGAGTTTCAGGTGTTAGGAAACGAGCAGTACTTC.

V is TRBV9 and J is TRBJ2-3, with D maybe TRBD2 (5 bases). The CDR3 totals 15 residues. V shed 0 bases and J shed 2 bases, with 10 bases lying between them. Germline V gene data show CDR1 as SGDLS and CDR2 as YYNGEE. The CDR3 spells CASSVDGIFTDTQYF. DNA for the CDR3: TGTGCCAGCAGCGTAGACGGGATCTTCACAGATACGCAGTATTTT.

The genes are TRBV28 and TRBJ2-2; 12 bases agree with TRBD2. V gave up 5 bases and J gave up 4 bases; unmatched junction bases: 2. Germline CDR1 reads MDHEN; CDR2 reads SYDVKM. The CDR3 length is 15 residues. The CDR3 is CASSLAGGPTGELFF. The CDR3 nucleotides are TGTGCCAGCAGTCTAGCGGGAGGGCCCACCGGGGAGCTGTTTTTT. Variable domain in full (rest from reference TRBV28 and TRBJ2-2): DVKVTQSSRYLVKRTGEKVFLECVQDMDHENMFWYRQDPGLGLRLIYFSYDVKMKEKGDIPEGYSVSREKKERFSLILESASTNQTSMYLCASSLAGGPTGELFFGEGSRLTVL.

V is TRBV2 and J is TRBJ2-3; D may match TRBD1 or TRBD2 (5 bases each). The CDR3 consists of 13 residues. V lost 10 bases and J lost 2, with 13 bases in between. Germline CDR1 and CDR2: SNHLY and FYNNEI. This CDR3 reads CAITGPHTDTQYF. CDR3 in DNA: TGTGCCATCACGGGACCCCACACAGATACGCAGTATTTT.

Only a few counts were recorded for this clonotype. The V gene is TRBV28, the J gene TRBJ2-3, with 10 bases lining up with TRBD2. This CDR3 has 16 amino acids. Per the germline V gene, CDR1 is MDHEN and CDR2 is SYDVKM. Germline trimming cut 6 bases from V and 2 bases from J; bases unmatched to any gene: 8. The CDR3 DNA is TGTGCCAGCAGGGGATATAGCGGGGGGACCACAGATACGCAGTATTTT. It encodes CASRGYSGGTTDTQYF.

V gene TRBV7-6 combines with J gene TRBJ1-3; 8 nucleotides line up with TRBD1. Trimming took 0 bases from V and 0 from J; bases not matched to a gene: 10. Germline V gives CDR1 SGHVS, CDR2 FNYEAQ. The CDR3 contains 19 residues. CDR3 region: CASSLAWGTGTDSGNTIYF. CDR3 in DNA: TGTGCCAGCAGCTTAGCCTGGGGGACAGGAACAGACTCTGGAAACACCATATATTTT.

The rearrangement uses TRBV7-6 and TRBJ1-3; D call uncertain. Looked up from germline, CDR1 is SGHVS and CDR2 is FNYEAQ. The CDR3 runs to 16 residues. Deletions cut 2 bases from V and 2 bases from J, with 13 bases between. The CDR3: CASSLSGSSTGNTIYF. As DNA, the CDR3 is TGTGCCAGCAGCTTAAGCGGGAGTAGCACTGGAAACACCATATATTTT.